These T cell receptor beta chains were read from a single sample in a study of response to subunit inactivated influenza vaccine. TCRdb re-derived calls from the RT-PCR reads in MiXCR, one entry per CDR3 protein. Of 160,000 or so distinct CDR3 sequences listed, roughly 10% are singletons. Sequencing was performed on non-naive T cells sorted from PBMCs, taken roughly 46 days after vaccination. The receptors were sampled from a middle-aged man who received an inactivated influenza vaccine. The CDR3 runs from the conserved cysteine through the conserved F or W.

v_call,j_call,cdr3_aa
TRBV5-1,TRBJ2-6,CASSLDISGANVLTF
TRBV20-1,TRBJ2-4,CSARDASLLKNIQYF
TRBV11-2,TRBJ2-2,CASSLDFRPLTAGELFF
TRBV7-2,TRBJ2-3,CASSLFDTNTDTQYF
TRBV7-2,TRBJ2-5,CASSRTSAQETQYF
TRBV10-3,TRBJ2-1,CAISDTGRGAYNEQFF
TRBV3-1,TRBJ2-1,CASSLLRTDSYNEQFF
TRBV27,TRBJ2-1,CASSLQVVRGNEQFF
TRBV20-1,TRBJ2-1,CSTLGTGDTEQFF
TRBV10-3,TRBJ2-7,CAISEAGYEQYF
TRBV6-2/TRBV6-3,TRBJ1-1,CASSKLPPRSGASTEAFF
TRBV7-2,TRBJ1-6,CASSLPGGPPLHF
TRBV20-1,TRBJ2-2,CSAYPQRQTGELFF
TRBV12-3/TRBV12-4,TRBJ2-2,CASSLDLAGELFF
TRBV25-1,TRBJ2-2,CASSESGGASGELFF
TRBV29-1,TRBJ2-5,CSAQSWETQYF
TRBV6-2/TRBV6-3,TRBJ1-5,CASRGGAYSNQPQHF
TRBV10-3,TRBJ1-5,CAISVEGREQPQHF
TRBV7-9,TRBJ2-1,CASSLESGQGGNEQFF
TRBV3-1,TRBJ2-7,CASSPPGGPYEQYF
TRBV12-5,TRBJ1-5,CASGLLDSGSNQPQHF
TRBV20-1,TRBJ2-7,CSARYSGTDSCEQYF
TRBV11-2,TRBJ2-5,CASSLGSWGDKHQETQYF
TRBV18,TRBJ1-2,CASSRNRADGYTF
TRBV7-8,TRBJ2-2,CASSQTGSTGELFF
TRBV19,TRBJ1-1,CASSTPRGLGNTEAFF
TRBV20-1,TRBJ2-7,CSADFGTSGRYEQYF
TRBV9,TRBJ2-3,CASSAERLTDTQYF
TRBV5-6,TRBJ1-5,CASSWRAHKGQPQHF
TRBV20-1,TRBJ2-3,CSARDDGLTDTQYF
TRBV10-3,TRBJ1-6,CAIRPAGVDSPLHF
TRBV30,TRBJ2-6,CAWSVRGANVLTF
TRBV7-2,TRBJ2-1,CASSLTSGGRSYNEQFF
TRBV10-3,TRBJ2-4,CAISESVGGQKNIQYF
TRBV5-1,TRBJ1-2,CASSLGQENGYTF
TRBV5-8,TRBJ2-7,CASSLGQGQSYEQYF
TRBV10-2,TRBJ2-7,CASSGGGEQYF
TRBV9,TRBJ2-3,CASSASGGSDTDTQYF
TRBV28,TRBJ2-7,CASERGLGSYEQYF
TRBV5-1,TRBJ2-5,CASSFTSEIRGETQYF
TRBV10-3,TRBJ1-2,CAIFKGPSNYGYTF
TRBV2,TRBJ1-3,CASSVSGASGNTIYF
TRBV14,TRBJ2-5,CASSQDPPGQGKETQYF
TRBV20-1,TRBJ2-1,CSALSGPYNEQFF
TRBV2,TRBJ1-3,CATIVGTAGNTIYF
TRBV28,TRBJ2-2,CASQTNTGELFF
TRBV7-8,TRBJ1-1,CASSLLTGSEAFF
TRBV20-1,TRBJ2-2,CSADPRNANTGELFF